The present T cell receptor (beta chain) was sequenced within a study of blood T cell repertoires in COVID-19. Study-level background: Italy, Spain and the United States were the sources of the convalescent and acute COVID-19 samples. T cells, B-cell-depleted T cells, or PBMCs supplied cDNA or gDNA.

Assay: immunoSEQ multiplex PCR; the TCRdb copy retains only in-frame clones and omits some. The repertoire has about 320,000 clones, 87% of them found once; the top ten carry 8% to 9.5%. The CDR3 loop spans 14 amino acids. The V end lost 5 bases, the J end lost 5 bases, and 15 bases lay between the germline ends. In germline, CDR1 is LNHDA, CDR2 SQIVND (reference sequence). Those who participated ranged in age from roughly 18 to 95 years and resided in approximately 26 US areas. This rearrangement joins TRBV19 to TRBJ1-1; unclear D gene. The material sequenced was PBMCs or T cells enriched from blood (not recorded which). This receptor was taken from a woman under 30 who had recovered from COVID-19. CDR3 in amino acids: CASSEYESWTEAFF. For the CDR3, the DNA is TGTGCCAGTAGTGAATATGAGTCTTGGACTGAAGCTTTCTTT.